The 12 T cell receptor beta chains presented below share a single source sample, sequenced in a study of Graves' ophthalmopathy and Graves' hyperthyroidism. Beta-chain TCR CDR3 regions were amplified from RNA transcripts. First-round RT-PCR employed HTBI primers, with a second-round multiplex PCR after it. TCRdb redid the calling of the multiplex PCR reads with MiXCR, one entry per CDR3 protein. The table shows 30,000 to 50,000 distinct CDR3 sequences, with approximately 46% occurring only once. What was sequenced was peripheral blood. The receptors shown here come from an adult woman with stable Graves' hyperthyroidism.

This clonotype was recorded a few times. The DNA is omitted, as the CDR3 cannot be located on it reliably, and the CDR3 follows TCRdb's listing. This chain connects TRBV28 to TRBJ2-3. The CDR3 length equals 14 residues, ends included. Germline-derived CDR1 and CDR2 are MDHEN and SYDVKM. Here the CDR3 reads CASSFLAGTDTQYF.

Many counts were recorded for this clonotype. The chain links TRBV7-8 to TRBJ1-5; the D is unclear. This CDR3 has 15 amino acids. V was trimmed by 0 bases and J by 0 bases, leaving 6 bases between them. Germline-derived CDR1 and CDR2 are SGHVS and FQNEAQ. The CDR3 is CASSLAGFSNQPQHF. In DNA form, the CDR3 reads TGTGCCAGCAGCTTAGCCGGGTTTAGCAATCAGCCCCAGCATTTT.

At least ten counts were recorded for this clonotype. J is TRBJ1-5 and V is TRBV6-6, with 8 bases aligning to TRBD1. V lost 5 bases, J lost 2 bases, and 8 bases stayed unmatched. Germline CDR1 reads MNHNY; CDR2 reads SVGAGI (reference sequence). The CDR3 spans 16 residues. The CDR3, as DNA: TGTGCCAGCAGTAAACAGGGGGGGCTGGGCAATCAGCCCCAGCATTTT. It translates to CASSKQGGLGNQPQHF.

This chain's CDR3 is CATSRTGTAAGEQYF. The CDR3 DNA follows: TGTGCCACCAGCAGAACCGGGACCGCTGCCGGCGAGCAGTACTTC. The gene calls are TRBV15 and TRBJ2-7, with D tentatively TRBD1 or TRBD2 (5 bases each). The V end was cut by 2 bases, the J end by 6 bases, with 17 bases between. The CDR3 is 15 amino acids. Germline V gene sequence: CDR1 LNHNV, CDR2 YYDKDF (reference sequence).

This clonotype came up many times. The V and J genes are TRBV29-1 and TRBJ2-7, with 8 bases that match TRBD2. The CDR3 is made up of 13 amino acids. Germline V CDR1 and CDR2: SQVTM, ANQGSEA. The CDR3, as DNA: TGCCCGAGGGTATCGCGGGAGGTTTACGAGCAGTACTTC. This codes for CPRVSREVYEQYF.

This clonotype has ten or more counts. The V and J genes are TRBV20-1 and TRBJ1-6; D not resolved. Trimming took 6 bases from V and 0 from J, leaving 12 bases between them. The germline CDR1 and CDR2 sequences are DFQATT and SNEGSKA (reference sequence). The CDR3 loop spans 15 amino acids. The CDR3 region has the DNA TGCAGTGCGAGTACCTGGGACTCCTATAATTCACCCCTCCACTTT. Protein product: CSASTWDSYNSPLHF.

The chain links TRBV7-9 to TRBJ2-5, with 9 bases aligning to TRBD1. The J call may be wrong; the DNA end is better matched by TRBJ2-7. The CDR3 length is 14 residues. CDR1 and CDR2 from the germline V gene are SEHNR and FQNEAQ (reference sequence). The CDR3 spells CASSPWTGDYEQYF. CDR3 DNA: TGTGCCAGCAGCCCGTGGACAGGGGACTACGAGCAGTACTTC.

This chain connects TRBV11-2 to TRBJ1-1, with 7 bases fitting TRBD1. This CDR3 spans 14 amino acids. V trimming: 5 bases; J trimming: 4 bases; junction bases outside the gene matches: 7. Germline-derived CDR1 and CDR2 are SGHAT and FQNNGV. The CDR3 sequence is CASSVHPGGTEAFF. CDR3 DNA sequence: TGTGCCAGCAGCGTCCATCCAGGGGGCACTGAAGCTTTCTTT. The whole variable domain, remainder taken from reference TRBV11-2 and TRBJ1-1, is EAGVAQSPRYKIIEKRQSVAFWCNPISGHATLYWYQQILGQGPKLLIQFQNNGVVDDSQLPKDRFSAERLKGVDSTLKIQPAKLEDSAVYLCASSVHPGGTEAFFGQGTRLTVV.

This clonotype was detected ten times or more. This chain joins TRBV29-1 and TRBJ2-3, with 8 bases fitting TRBD1. CDR1 and CDR2 (germline): SQVTM, ANQGSEA. The trim removed 4 bases at V and 3 bases at J, leaving 9 bases unmatched. This CDR3 has 15 residues. The CDR3 sequence is CSVGSQGAWTDTQYF. The CDR3, as DNA: TGCAGCGTTGGGTCGCAGGGGGCTTGGACAGATACGCAGTATTTT.

Details on this clonotype: Compared with germline, one end of the junction differs, possibly owing to a read error. V is TRBV5-1 and J is TRBJ2-7; 11 bases match TRBD2. This CDR3 comprises 15 residues. Germline V gene lookup returns CDR1 SGHRS and CDR2 YFSETQ. Here the CDR3 reads CTSSKTSGRTYEQCF. The CDR3 DNA reads as TGTACCAGCAGCAAAACTAGCGGGAGAACCTACGAGCAGTGCTTC.

This clonotype was picked up many times. A read error may explain this, as a much larger clone is one base away. The V gene is TRBV11-3, the J gene TRBJ2-7; D might be TRBD2 (5 bases). Germline values: CDR1 SGHNT, CDR2 YENEEA. The CDR3 contains 12 residues. V was clipped by 7 bases and J by 2 bases, with 9 bases between them. The CDR3 is CASNRGTYEQYF. Written as DNA, the CDR3 is TGTGCCAGCAATCGAGGGACCTACGAGCAGTACTTC.

The V and J genes are TRBV2 and TRBJ1-2, with D possibly matching TRBD1 (5 bases). This CDR3 spans 14 amino acids. Germline CDR1 SNHLY, CDR2 FYNNEI. Trimming removed 6 bases from V and 7 bases from J, with 18 bases in between. CDR3 loop: CASSARVASCGYTF. Written as DNA, the CDR3 is TGTGCCAGCAGCGCCAGGGTAGCTAGCTGTGGCTACACCTTC. Using reference TRBV2 and TRBJ1-2 for the parts outside the CDR3, the full variable domain is EPEVTQTPSHQVTQMGQEVILRCVPISNHLYFYWYRQILGQKVEFLVSFYNNEISEKSEIFDDQFSVERPDGSNFTLKIRSTKLEDSAMYFCASSARVASCGYTFGSGTRLTVV.